This T cell receptor beta chain was captured by sequencing in a study of graft-versus-host responses after intestinal transplantation. Whole-study context: Tacrolimus plus steroids were given to all recipients for about three years, preceded by anti-thymocyte globulin induction.

This CDR3 contains 12 residues. V was pared by 3 bases and J by 6 bases, with 10 bases between. Per the germline V gene, CDR1 is SGDLS and CDR2 is YYNGEE. Profiling relied on immunoSEQ multiplex PCR, and the TCRdb table lists in-frame clones only, not all of them. The data hold tens of thousands of clones, with roughly 91% observed a single time. Study results and caveats: GvH clones were identified in recipient marrow, with some first appearing in ileum or blood.

Note on this clone: Antigen: not known.

Source: unstimulated CD8+ T cells sorted from spleen or lymph node cells, taken before intestinal transplant. The TCR sequence derives from a human donor who received an intestinal transplant. V usage is TRBV9 and J usage is TRBJ2-7; possibly TRBD2 for D (6 bases). In nucleotides, the CDR3 is TGTGCCAGCAGCGGGGACGGGGGCGAGCAGTACTTC. The encoded protein is CASSGDGGEQYF.